This entry lists 23 T cell receptor beta chains sequenced from one sample in a study of T cell responses to AZD1222 COVID-19 vaccine. Generated by immunoSEQ multiplex PCR, the TCRdb table keeps only in-frame clones and is missing some. This table holds approximately 110,000 clones, more than 85% found once. The sequencing used peripheral blood, collected on day 0 of AZD1222 vaccination. Receptors originate from an adult in good health.

This sequence joins TRBV6-6 and TRBJ2-1; 9 nucleotides line up with TRBD2. Unmatched junction bases numbered 9, after V lost 6 bases and J lost 6 bases. CDR1 and CDR2 from the germline V gene are MNHNY and SVGAGI (reference sequence). The CDR3 length is 15 residues. The CDR3 spells CASRNSGRGANEQFF. CDR3 coding DNA: TGTGCCAGCAGAAATAGCGGGAGAGGTGCCAATGAGCAGTTCTTC.

A few counts support this clone. V is TRBV4-2 and J is TRBJ2-2; 11 bases fit TRBD2. From germline, CDR1 is LGHNA and CDR2 YNFKEQ. CDR3 length: 18 amino acids. V lost 0 bases, J lost 2 bases, and 5 bases stayed unmatched. The CDR3 nucleotides are TGTGCCAGCAGCCAAGACCCTAGCGGGGGGTACAACACCGGGGAGCTGTTTTTT. Residues: CASSQDPSGGYNTGELFF.

The V call is TRBV12-3 or TRBV12-4, the J call TRBJ1-2; a weak D match, TRBD1 (5 bases). There are 11 residues in the CDR3. V lost 3 bases and J 9 bases, leaving 8 bases between the germline ends. The CDR3 here is CASSFRARYTF. As DNA, the CDR3 is TGTGCCAGCAGTTTCAGGGCCCGCTACACCTTC.

The V and J genes are TRBV11-1 and TRBJ1-5, with a tentative D call TRBD1 (6 bases). The V gene lost 5 bases and the J gene lost 4 bases, with 9 bases spanning the gap. From germline, CDR1 is SGHAT and CDR2 FQDESV (reference sequence). The CDR3 is 13 amino acids. The CDR3 nucleotides read TGTGCCAGCAGCCCAGGGGTAAATCAGCCCCAGCATTTT. Protein product: CASSPGVNQPQHF.

The CDR3 is CATSDGTGLSDTQYF. Written as DNA, the CDR3 is TGTGCCACCAGTGATGGGACAGGCCTATCCGATACGCAGTATTTT. The chain combines TRBV24-1 with TRBJ2-3, with 8 positions matching TRBD1. V trimming: 3 bases; J trimming: 6 bases; junction bases outside the gene matches: 7. The CDR3 covers 15 residues. Germline loops: CDR1 KGHDR, CDR2 SFDVKD.

The V gene is TRBV11-2, the J gene TRBJ2-5, with D perhaps being TRBD1 or TRBD2 (5 bases each). Trimming shortened V by 1 base and J by 5 bases, and 11 bases separated the two germline ends. Germline V gene sequence: CDR1 SGHAT, CDR2 FQNNGV. The CDR3 is 14 amino acids. The CDR3 reads CASSLAGGSETQYF. The CDR3 DNA is TGTGCCAGCAGCTTAGCTGGGGGTTCGGAGACCCAGTACTTC.

The rearrangement joins TRBV29-1 to TRBJ1-1; weak D call: TRBD1 (5 bases). Germline CDR1 SQVTM, CDR2 ANQGSEA. The CDR3 consists of 12 residues. V was pared by 0 bases and J by 11 bases, with 13 bases between. CDR3 coding DNA: TGCAGCGTTGAAGATGGTCCAGGGTGGGCTTTCTTT. This encodes CSVEDGPGWAFF.

This clone was recorded once. The V call is TRBV7-2, the J call TRBJ2-7; 9 nucleotides match TRBD1. Germline loops: CDR1 SGHTA, CDR2 FQGNSA. Germline trimming cut 1 base from V and 2 bases from J; bases unmatched to any gene: 6. The CDR3 loop spans 16 amino acids. The CDR3 sequence is CASSLGGTGIAYEQYF. CDR3 in DNA: TGTGCCAGCAGCTTAGGGGGGACAGGGATTGCCTACGAGCAGTACTTC.

The chain employs TRBV4-2 and TRBJ2-2; 9 bases are shared with TRBD1. Trimming took 2 bases from V and 3 from J; bases not matched to a gene: 4. Germline lookup yields CDR1 LGHNA and CDR2 YNFKEQ. The CDR3 runs 16 residues. The CDR3 loop is CASSQTTGGHTGELFF. The CDR3 DNA follows: TGTGCCAGCAGCCAAACTACAGGGGGCCACACCGGGGAGCTGTTTTTT.

CDR3 DNA sequence: TGTGCCAGCAGCTTGTCGGGGTTGAACACTGAAGCTTTCTTT. Its translation is CASSLSGLNTEAFF. This chain uses TRBV11-2 with TRBJ1-1; D not certain. V was cut by 3 bases and J by 0 bases, with 8 bases left in between. The germline gives CDR1 SGHAT, CDR2 FQNNGV. The CDR3 sequence is 14 residues long.

The V and J genes are TRBV3-1 (or the pseudogene TRBV3-2) and TRBJ2-7; D may be TRBD2 (6 bases). Between the trimmed V and J ends, which lost 4 bases and 6 bases, there was a span of 16 bases. The length of the CDR3 is 14 residues. Per germline, CDR1 LGHDT and CDR2 YNNKEL (reference sequence). CDR3 amino acids: CASSPSRASAEQYF. Written as DNA, the CDR3 is TGTGCCAGCAGCCCCTCTAGGGCTAGCGCCGAGCAGTACTTC.

The chain uses TRBV9 and TRBJ2-3; D could derive from TRBD1 or TRBD2 (5 bases each). The CDR3 covers 16 residues. Between the trimmed V and J ends, which lost 3 bases and 0 bases, there was a span of 14 bases. Germline values: CDR1 SGDLS, CDR2 YYNGEE. Here the CDR3 reads CASSGPPGASTDTQYF. CDR3 bases: TGTGCCAGCAGCGGACCTCCCGGGGCTAGCACAGATACGCAGTATTTT. Drawing the rest from reference TRBV9 and TRBJ2-3, the complete variable domain is DSGVTQTPKHLITATGQRVTLRCSPRSGDLSVYWYQQSLDQGLQFLIQYYNGEERAKGNILERFSAQQFPDLHSELNLSSLELGDSALYFCASSGPPGASTDTQYFGPGTRLTVL.

The V and J genes are TRBV27 and TRBJ2-1; D is unclear. CDR1 and CDR2 from the germline V gene are MNHEY and SMNVEV (reference sequence). Trimming pared 2 bases from V and 4 bases from J, leaving 12 bases between. The length of the CDR3 is 15 residues. The CDR3 reads CASSLKRALYNEQFF. The CDR3 region has the DNA TGTGCCAGCAGTTTAAAGCGAGCCCTATACAATGAGCAGTTCTTC.

V gene TRBV7-9 combines with J gene TRBJ1-1, with D unclear. Germline V gene data show CDR1 as SEHNR and CDR2 as FQNEAQ (reference sequence). The CDR3 contains 15 residues. V gave up 5 bases and J gave up 1 base, with 14 bases separating them. The CDR3 is CASSPPRQQNTEAFF. Written as DNA, the CDR3 is TGTGCCAGCAGCCCTCCCCGGCAGCAGAACACTGAAGCTTTCTTT.

This chain uses TRBV9 with TRBJ2-2; D may be TRBD1 or TRBD2 (5 bases each). Germline CDR1 reads SGDLS; CDR2 reads YYNGEE. The CDR3 spans 15 residues. V lost 4 bases, J lost 1 base, and 11 bases lay in between. The CDR3 region is CASSFRDQNTGELFF. The CDR3 region has the DNA TGTGCCAGCAGCTTCCGGGACCAGAACACCGGGGAGCTGTTTTTT.

The genes are TRBV7-3 and TRBJ1-1; D gene ambiguous. Trimming removed 2 bases from V and 1 base from J, with 5 bases in between. The CDR3 has 13 residues. The germline V gene has CDR1 SGHTA and CDR2 FQGTGA. CDR3 bases: TGTGCCAGCAGCTTACGACAGAACACTGAAGCTTTCTTT. As protein: CASSLRQNTEAFF.

This chain connects TRBV27 to TRBJ1-5; possible D gene TRBD1, 6 bases. In germline, CDR1 is MNHEY, CDR2 SMNVEV (reference sequence). The V end lost 5 bases, the J end lost 3 bases, and 14 bases lay between the germline ends. The CDR3 length is 15 residues. CDR3 region: CASSPRTANNQPQHF. The CDR3 bases are TGTGCCAGCAGTCCCAGGACAGCGAACAATCAGCCCCAGCATTTT.

This clone has just one count. The chain joins TRBV5-1 to TRBJ2-7, with no clear D. Germline V CDR1 and CDR2: SGHRS, YFSETQ. This CDR3 is built from 15 residues. V was pared by 0 bases and J by 2 bases, with 12 bases between. CDR3: CASSLVPDGPYEQYF. DNA of the CDR3: TGCGCCAGCAGCTTGGTTCCGGACGGGCCCTACGAGCAGTACTTC.

CDR3 sequence (DNA): TGTGCCAGCAGTTACCTGGGGGGCAGTCAGCCCCAGCATTTT. Translating gives CASSYLGGSQPQHF. The rearrangement links TRBV6-2 or TRBV6-3 to TRBJ1-5; TRBD1 is a possible D gene (6 bases). This CDR3 comprises 14 residues. Germline-derived CDR1 and CDR2 are MNHEY and SVGEGT. V was cut by 2 bases and J by 6 bases, with 11 bases left in between.

V gene TRBV30 combines with J gene TRBJ2-3, with D possibly being TRBD1 (6 bases). The germline V and J ends were trimmed by 4 bases and 5 bases, with 13 bases remaining between them. CDR1 and CDR2 from the germline V gene are GTSNPN and SVGIG (reference sequence). This CDR3 comprises 13 residues. The DNA of the CDR3 is TGTGCCTGGATGCTTGGGGGCGGAGATACGCAGTATTTT. Amino acids: CAWMLGGGDTQYF.

This clone was seen once. This chain joins TRBV9 and TRBJ2-1; 9 nucleotides line up with TRBD2. Germline-derived CDR1 and CDR2 are SGDLS and YYNGEE. V dropped 3 bases and J dropped 4; count of bases not matched to a gene: 2. This CDR3 has 14 residues. The CDR3 sequence: CASSAGLAYNEQFF. Here the CDR3 DNA reads TGTGCCAGCAGCGCGGGACTAGCTTACAATGAGCAGTTCTTC.

The chain couples TRBV2 to TRBJ2-5; 16 nucleotides line up with TRBD2. CDR3 length: 16 amino acids. Germline CDR1 reads SNHLY; CDR2 reads FYNNEI. Trimming cost V 8 bases and J 1 base; bases outside gene matches: 4. The CDR3 sequence: CASAGTSGGAQETQYF. The CDR3 nucleotides read TGTGCCAGCGCCGGGACTAGCGGGGGGGCCCAAGAGACCCAGTACTTC.

The rearrangement links TRBV27 to TRBJ1-1; D is uncertain. The ends were cut back, 3 bases at V and 5 bases at J, with 13 bases in the middle. CDR3 length: 14 residues. The germline V gene has CDR1 MNHEY and CDR2 SMNVEV (reference sequence). CDR3 nucleotides: TGTGCCAGCAGTTTCACGGCGTCGGGGACTGAAGCTTTCTTT. It specifies CASSFTASGTEAFF.